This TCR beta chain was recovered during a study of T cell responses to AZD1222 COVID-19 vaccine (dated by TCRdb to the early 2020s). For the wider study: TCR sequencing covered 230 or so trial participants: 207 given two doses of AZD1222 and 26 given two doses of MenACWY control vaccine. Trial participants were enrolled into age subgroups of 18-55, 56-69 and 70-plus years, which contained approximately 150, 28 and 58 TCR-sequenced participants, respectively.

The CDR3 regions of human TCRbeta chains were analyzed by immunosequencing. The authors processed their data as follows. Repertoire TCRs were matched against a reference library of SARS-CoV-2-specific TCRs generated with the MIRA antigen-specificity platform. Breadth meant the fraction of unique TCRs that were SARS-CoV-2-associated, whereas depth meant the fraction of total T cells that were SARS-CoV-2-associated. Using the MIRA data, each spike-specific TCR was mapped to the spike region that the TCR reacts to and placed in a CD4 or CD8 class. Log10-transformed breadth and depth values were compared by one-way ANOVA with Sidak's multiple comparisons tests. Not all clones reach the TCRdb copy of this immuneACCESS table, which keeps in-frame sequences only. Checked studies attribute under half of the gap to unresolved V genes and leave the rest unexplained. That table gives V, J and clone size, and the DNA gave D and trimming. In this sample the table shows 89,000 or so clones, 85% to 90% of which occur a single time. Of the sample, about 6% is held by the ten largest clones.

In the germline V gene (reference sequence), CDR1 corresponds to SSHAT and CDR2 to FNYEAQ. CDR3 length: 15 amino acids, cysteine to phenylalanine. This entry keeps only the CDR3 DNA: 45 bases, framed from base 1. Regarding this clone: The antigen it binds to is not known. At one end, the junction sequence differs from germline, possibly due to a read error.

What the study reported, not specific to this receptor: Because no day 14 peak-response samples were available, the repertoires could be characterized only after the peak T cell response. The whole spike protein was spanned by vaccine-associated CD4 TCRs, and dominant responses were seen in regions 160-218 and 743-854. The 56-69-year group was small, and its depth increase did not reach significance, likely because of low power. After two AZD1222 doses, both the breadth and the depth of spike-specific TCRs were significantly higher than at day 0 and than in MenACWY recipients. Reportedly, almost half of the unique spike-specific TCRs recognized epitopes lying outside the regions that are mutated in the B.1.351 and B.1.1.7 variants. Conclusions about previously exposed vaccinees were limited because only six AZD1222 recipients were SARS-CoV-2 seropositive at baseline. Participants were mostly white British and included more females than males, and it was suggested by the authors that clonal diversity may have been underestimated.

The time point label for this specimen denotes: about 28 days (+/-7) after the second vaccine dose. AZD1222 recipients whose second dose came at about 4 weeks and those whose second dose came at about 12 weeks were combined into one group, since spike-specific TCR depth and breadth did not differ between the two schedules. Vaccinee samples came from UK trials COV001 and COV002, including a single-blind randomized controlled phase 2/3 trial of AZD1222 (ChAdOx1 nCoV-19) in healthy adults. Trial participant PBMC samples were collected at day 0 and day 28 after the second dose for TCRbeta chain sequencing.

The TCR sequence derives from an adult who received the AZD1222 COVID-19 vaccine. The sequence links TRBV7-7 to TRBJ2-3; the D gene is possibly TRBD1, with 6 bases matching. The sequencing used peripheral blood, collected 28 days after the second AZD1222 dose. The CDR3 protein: CASSLSGVNTDTQYF. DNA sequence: TGTGCTAGCAGCTTATCAGGGGTAAACACAGATACGCAGTATTTT.